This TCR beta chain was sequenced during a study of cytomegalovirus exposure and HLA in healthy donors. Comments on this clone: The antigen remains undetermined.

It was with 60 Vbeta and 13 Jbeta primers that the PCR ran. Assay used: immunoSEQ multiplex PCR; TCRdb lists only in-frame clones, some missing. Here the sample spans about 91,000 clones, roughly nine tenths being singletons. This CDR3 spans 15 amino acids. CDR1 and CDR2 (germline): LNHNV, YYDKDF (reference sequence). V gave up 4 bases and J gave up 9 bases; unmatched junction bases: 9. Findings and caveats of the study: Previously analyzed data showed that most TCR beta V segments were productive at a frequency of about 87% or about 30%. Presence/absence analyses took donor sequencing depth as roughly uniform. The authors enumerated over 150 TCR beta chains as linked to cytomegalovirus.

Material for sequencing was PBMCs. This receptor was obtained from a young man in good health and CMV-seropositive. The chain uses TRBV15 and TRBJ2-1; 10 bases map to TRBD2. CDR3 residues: CATSIGASGSSEQFF. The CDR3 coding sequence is TGTGCCACCAGCATAGGAGCTAGCGGGAGTAGTGAGCAGTTCTTC.